This T cell receptor beta chain was sequenced during a study of blood T cell repertoires in COVID-19. Turning to the study itself: Sites across the United States, Italy and Spain contributed samples from acute and convalescent COVID-19.

The CDR3 loop spans 15 amino acids. J gave up 2 bases and V 3 bases, and 5 bases lay outside the gene matches. The germline gives CDR1 SGHRS, CDR2 YFSETQ. Authors' data handling: Estimated nucleated cell counts came from reference gene primer amplification. Sequencing used immunoSEQ multiplex PCR; TCRdb keeps in-frame clones, though not all of them. The V and J calls and clone size come from that table; D and trimming were worked out from the DNA. Of about 250,000 clones listed, 75% to 90% are singletons. What was sequenced was PBMCs or T cells enriched from blood (not recorded which). The chain joins TRBV5-1 to TRBJ1-3; 7 bases match TRBD1. This clonotype was sampled from a woman in her 30s who had recovered from COVID-19. For the CDR3, the DNA is TGCGCCAGCAGCTGGGGAGACAGGGCTGGAAACACCATATATTTT. Amino acids: CASSWGDRAGNTIYF.